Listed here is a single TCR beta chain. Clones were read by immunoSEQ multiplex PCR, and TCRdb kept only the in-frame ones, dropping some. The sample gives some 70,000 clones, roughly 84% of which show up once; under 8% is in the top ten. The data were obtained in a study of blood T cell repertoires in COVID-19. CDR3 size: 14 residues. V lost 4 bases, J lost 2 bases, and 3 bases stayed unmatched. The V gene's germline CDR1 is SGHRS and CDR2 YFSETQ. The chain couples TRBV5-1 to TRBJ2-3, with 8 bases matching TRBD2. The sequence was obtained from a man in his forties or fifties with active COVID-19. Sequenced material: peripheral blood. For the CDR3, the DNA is TGCGCCAGCAGCGGGACTAGGCACACAGATACGCAGTATTTT. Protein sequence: CASSGTRHTDTQYF. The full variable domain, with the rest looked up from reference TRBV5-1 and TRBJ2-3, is KAGVTQTPRYLIKTRGQQVTLSCSPISGHRSVSWYQQTPGQGLQFLFEYFSETQRNKGNFPGRFSGRQFSNSRSEMNVSTLELGDSALYLCASSGTRHTDTQYFGPGTRLTVL.